The clone carrying this TCR beta chain occurred many times. The antigen remains undetermined. These data are taken from a study of response to subunit inactivated influenza vaccine. General observations from the study: The authors suggested that every seasonal influenza vaccination recruits few new T cells.

Germline V gene sequence: CDR1 MNHEY, CDR2 SVGEGT. The CDR3 loop spans 11 amino acids. With 8 bases removed from V and 4 bases from J, the gap between germline ends came to 7 bases. TCRdb reanalysed the RT-PCR reads using MiXCR and keeps one entry per CDR3 protein. This sample carries a few hundred thousand distinct CDR3 sequences, about 11% of them seen once, and the ten largest clones take approximately 10%. This sample was also put to use in a study of T cells expressing NK-cell markers. That publication notes: It was by 5'RACE template switching with UMIs that TCR beta cDNA was made. It was sorted CD3+CD56-NKG2C+, CD3+CD56+NKG2C- and CD3+CD56+NKG2C+ T cells that provided the TCR beta repertoires. HCMV serostatus: seven of eight sequenced donors positive, one negative. The study found dominant NKG2C+ clonotypes at about 1.0-7.0% of CD8+ T cells in roughly six donors.

The specimen was PBMCs from blood, collected on the day of vaccination. The chain uses TRBV6-2 or TRBV6-3 and TRBJ2-3, with D possibly being TRBD2 (5 bases). The receptor was isolated from a man aged 45-65 years who received an inactivated influenza vaccine. The CDR3 DNA is TGTGCCAGCGCGGACTCAGATACGCAGTATTTT. Translating it yields CASADSDTQYF.